A single sample gave rise to the 21 T cell receptor beta chains below, sequenced in a study of blood T cell repertoires in COVID-19. Data came from immunoSEQ multiplex PCR; TCRdb stores just in-frame clones and leaves some out. The table records 360,000 or so clones, roughly nine tenths of them present only once. Sequencing used PBMCs or T cells enriched from blood (not recorded which). Receptors were obtained from a woman younger than 45 who had recovered from COVID-19.

The CDR3 coding sequence is TGTGCCAGTAGTATCCCCCCGCCGGGGGACTACGAGCAGTACTTC. It codes for CASSIPPPGDYEQYF. The J gene is TRBJ2-7, the V gene TRBV19; D might be TRBD2 (6 bases). Looked up from germline, CDR1 is LNHDA and CDR2 is SQIVND (reference sequence). The CDR3 sequence is 15 residues long. V was cut by 3 bases and J by 3 bases, with 15 bases left in between.

The rearrangement joins TRBV7-2 to TRBJ2-3; D uncertain. From germline, CDR1 is SGHTA and CDR2 FQGNSA. The CDR3 length is 16 residues. The V end lost 5 bases, the J end lost 2 bases, and 17 bases lay between the germline ends. CDR3 bases: TGTGCCAGCAGCGTTAGTGGCGGTCTCACCACAGATACGCAGTATTTT. Amino acids: CASSVSGGLTTDTQYF.

The chain has TRBV9 and TRBJ2-5; 9 positions match TRBD1. This CDR3 spans 15 amino acids. V lost 3 bases to trimming and J lost 5 bases; unmatched junction nucleotides: 8. From germline, CDR1 is SGDLS and CDR2 YYNGEE. The CDR3 is CASSARDRVQETQYF. CDR3 DNA: TGTGCCAGCAGCGCCCGGGACAGGGTTCAGGAGACCCAGTACTTC.

The chain uses TRBV5-1 and TRBJ2-1, with 7 bases fitting TRBD2. The V gene end was trimmed by 0 bases and the J gene end by 2 bases; junction bases not matched to a gene: 5. Germline V gene lookup returns CDR1 SGHRS and CDR2 YFSETQ. This CDR3 region has 16 residues. The CDR3 protein is CASSLESGRAYNEQFF. In DNA form, the CDR3 reads TGCGCCAGCAGCTTGGAGAGTGGGAGGGCCTACAATGAGCAGTTCTTC.

The chain links TRBV4-1 to TRBJ2-7; D uncertain. V was clipped by 4 bases and J by 3 bases, with 13 bases between them. The CDR3 extends over 14 amino acids. The V gene's germline CDR1 is MGHRA and CDR2 YSYEKL. For the CDR3, the DNA is TGCGCCAGCAGCCGTAGAGAAGATAGCTACGAGCAGTACTTC. It encodes CASSRREDSYEQYF.

V usage is TRBV12-3 or TRBV12-4 and J usage is TRBJ1-4; no reliable D call. Deletions cut 5 bases from V and 2 bases from J, with 6 bases between. The CDR3 runs to 13 residues. The CDR3 protein is CASSPPTNEKLFF. DNA of the CDR3: TGTGCCAGCAGTCCCCCGACTAATGAAAAACTGTTTTTT.

This chain connects TRBV25-1 to TRBJ1-2, with D tentatively TRBD1 (6 bases). Germline-derived CDR1 and CDR2 are MGHDK and SYGVNS. The CDR3 loop spans 14 amino acids. Trimming left V 6 bases short and J 2 bases short, with 13 bases between. As DNA, the CDR3 is TGTGCCAGCAGCCTGACCGGACAGAACTATGGCTACACCTTC. This gives the protein CASSLTGQNYGYTF.

This chain joins TRBV18 and TRBJ1-4, with D unresolved. Germline V gives CDR1 KGHSH, CDR2 LQKENI. The length of the CDR3 is 15 residues. Trimming pared 2 bases from V and 3 bases from J, leaving 10 bases between. CDR3 DNA sequence: TGTGCCAGCTCACCATTCCGGGTTCCTAATGAAAAACTGTTTTTT. Encoded protein: CASSPFRVPNEKLFF.

This chain joins TRBV19 and TRBJ2-3; D might be TRBD2 (6 bases). The V and J ends lost 6 bases and 7 bases respectively, with 26 bases between them. The CDR3 loop spans 17 amino acids. Per the germline V gene, CDR1 is LNHDA and CDR2 is SQIVND (reference sequence). The CDR3 is CASSAIGLATIRHTQYF. The CDR3 DNA reads as TGTGCCAGTAGCGCAATCGGTCTAGCGACTATCCGACATACGCAGTATTTT.

J is TRBJ2-7 and V is TRBV2, with 10 bases fitting TRBD2. The CDR3 has 16 residues. The ends lost 0 bases at V and 0 bases at J; junction bases unmatched: 2. Looked up from germline, CDR1 is SNHLY and CDR2 is FYNNEI. In DNA form, the CDR3 reads TGTGCCAGCAGTGAAGCAAGCGGGAGGGCCTCCTACGAGCAGTACTTC. The encoded protein is CASSEASGRASYEQYF.

In nucleotides, the CDR3 is TGTGCCACCAGTGATGGGACACTAACTAATGAAAAACTGTTTTTT. Its translation: CATSDGTLTNEKLFF. The V call is TRBV24-1, the J call TRBJ1-4; TRBD1 is a possible D gene (6 bases). This CDR3 region has 15 residues. V was trimmed by 3 bases and J by 1 base, leaving 8 bases between them. In germline, CDR1 is KGHDR, CDR2 SFDVKD.

The CDR3 reads CASSPFQSNYGYTF. The CDR3 DNA is TGCGCCAGCAGCCCATTCCAGTCTAACTATGGCTACACCTTC. This sequence joins TRBV5-1 and TRBJ1-2; no clear D gene. The CDR3 contains 14 residues. Germline assignment: CDR1 SGHRS and CDR2 YFSETQ. V was trimmed by 4 bases and J by 0 bases, leaving 10 bases between them.

The chain recombines TRBV13 with TRBJ2-7; tentatively, D is TRBD1 (6 bases). V lost 5 bases to trimming and J lost 3 bases, with 17 bases between them. Germline V gene sequence: CDR1 PRHDT, CDR2 FYEKMQ (reference sequence). There are 15 residues in the CDR3. CDR3 region: CASSLRGSELYEQYF. CDR3 in DNA: TGTGCCAGCAGCCTCAGGGGTTCTGAGCTCTACGAGCAGTACTTC.

This chain links TRBV19 with TRBJ2-1; D is undetermined. The CDR3 loop spans 14 amino acids. V lost 7 bases to trimming and J lost 2 bases, with 12 bases between them. CDR1 is LNHDA, CDR2 SQIVND, per germline (reference sequence). The CDR3 DNA sequence: TGTGCCAGTAAAGAGCGTAACACCTACAATGAGCAGTTCTTC. Amino acid sequence: CASKERNTYNEQFF.

The CDR3 here is CASSYRGGNQPQHF. The CDR3 DNA sequence: TGTGCCAGCAGCTACAGGGGAGGTAATCAGCCCCAGCATTTT. V is TRBV3-1 (or the pseudogene TRBV3-2) and J is TRBJ1-5, with 7 nucleotides matching TRBD1. Germline assignment: CDR1 LGHDT and CDR2 YNNKEL (reference sequence). The CDR3 totals 14 residues. Germline trimming cut 5 bases from V and 4 bases from J; bases unmatched to any gene: 5.

A remark on this clone: Other DNA sequences of this sample code for an identical CDR3. This chain links TRBV28 with TRBJ1-2; tentatively, D is TRBD1 (6 bases). Trimming took 5 bases from V and 2 from J, leaving 15 bases between them. The germline V gene encodes CDR1 MDHEN and CDR2 SYDVKM. The CDR3 sequence is 15 residues long. Here the CDR3 DNA reads TGTGCCAGCAGTCTGGTGGGGGCAGGGAACTATGGCTACACCTTC. Amino acids: CASSLVGAGNYGYTF.

The count of this clone is one. The chain is built from TRBV24-1 and TRBJ2-1; 10 nucleotides agree with TRBD1. Germline CDR1 is KGHDR and CDR2 is SFDVKD. CDR3 length equals 16 residues. V gave up 1 base and J gave up 2 bases; unmatched junction bases: 1. CDR3 loop: CATSDFGQGAYNEQFF. The CDR3 bases are TGTGCCACCAGTGATTTCGGACAGGGGGCCTACAATGAGCAGTTCTTC.

This chain links TRBV27 with TRBJ2-1, with TRBD1 matching over 11 bases. The ends lost 5 bases at V and 8 bases at J; junction bases unmatched: 8. The CDR3 contains 15 residues. Germline V lookup: CDR1 MNHEY, CDR2 SMNVEV (reference sequence). Here the CDR3 DNA reads TGTGCCAGCAGTCTGAGGACAGGGGGCTGGGATGAGCAGTTCTTC. It codes for CASSLRTGGWDEQFF.

The gene calls are TRBV7-2 and TRBJ2-3; 14 positions agree with TRBD2. Trimming took 4 bases from V and 3 from J; bases not matched to a gene: 3. The germline CDR1 and CDR2 sequences are SGHTA and FQGNSA. The CDR3 length is 16 residues. The CDR3 DNA is TGTGCCAGCAGCTCACGACTAGCGGGAGGGACAGATACGCAGTATTTT. Its protein product is CASSSRLAGGTDTQYF.

The chain recombines TRBV18 with TRBJ1-1; tentative D call: TRBD1 (5 bases). Per germline, CDR1 KGHSH and CDR2 LQKENI. The CDR3 covers 15 residues. V lost 3 bases, J lost 1 base, and 12 bases lay in between. The CDR3 sequence: CASSPSRDSNTEAFF. CDR3 nucleotide sequence: TGTGCCAGCTCACCTAGCCGGGACTCGAACACTGAAGCTTTCTTT.

The rearrangement joins TRBV7-6 to TRBJ2-7, with 10 bases matching TRBD2. Germline V gene lookup returns CDR1 SGHVS and CDR2 FNYEAQ. The CDR3 totals 16 residues. V lost 0 bases, J lost 4 bases, and 6 bases stayed unmatched. The CDR3 here is CASSLAASGSVYEQYF. CDR3 coding DNA: TGTGCCAGCAGCTTAGCGGCTAGCGGGAGTGTTTACGAGCAGTACTTC.